This is a list of T cell receptor beta chains from one sample in a study of CD8 T cells in Susac syndrome. TCRdb recomputed calls from the immunoSEQ multiplex PCR reads with MiXCR, one row per CDR3 protein. Among approximately 140,000 distinct CDR3 sequences, roughly 94% were seen once, and the ten largest hold approximately 0.27%. The material sequenced was CD8+ T cells from PBMCs. The receptors here all came from a human donor in good health. The CDR3 runs from the conserved cysteine through the conserved F or W. The D gene is left open where the match is weak. Clone size is shown for a subset of rows, as once, few, many or a class of expanded clone.

. | . | 12 | TRBJ1-2 | TRBV27 | CASVPSFYGYTF | TGTGCCAGCGTCCCGTCTTTCTATGGCTACACCTTC
. | . | 15 | TRBJ2-1 | TRBV2 | CASSDQGHRGTEQFF | TGTGCCAGCAGTGATCAGGGCCACCGCGGTACTGAGCAGTTCTTC
. | . | 15 | TRBJ2-7 | TRBV3-1 | CASSPFRANPYEQYF | TGTGCCAGCAGCCCCTTCAGGGCAAACCCCTACGAGCAGTACTTC
. | TRBD2 | 16 | TRBJ2-7 | TRBV6-5 | CASSYSSTSAPYEQYF | TGTGCCAGCAGTTACTCGAGTACTAGCGCTCCCTACGAGCAGTACTTC
. | . | 12 | TRBJ2-7 | TRBV29-1 | CSVEDQGSEQYF | TGCAGCGTTGAAGATCAGGGATCTGAGCAGTACTTC
. | TRBD1 | 14 | TRBJ2-7 | TRBV7-9 | CASSARDRSYEQYF | TGTGCCAGCAGCGCCCGGGACAGGTCTTACGAGCAGTACTTC
once | TRBD1 | 17 | TRBJ2-1 | TRBV6-4 | CASSATPGTGINNEQFF | TGTGCCAGCTCTGCCACACCCGGGACAGGGATCAACAATGAGCAGTTCTTC
. | . | 13 | TRBJ1-2 | TRBV3-1 | CASRGPGYYGYTF | TGTGCCAGCAGGGGTCCGGGTTACTATGGCTACACCTTC
. | TRBD1 | 17 | TRBJ2-5 | TRBV28 | CASIQAEAGQGQETQYF | TGTGCCAGCATTCAAGCCGAAGCGGGACAGGGACAAGAGACCCAGTACTTC
. | . | 13 | TRBJ1-2 | TRBV20-1 | CSARDRAIYGYTF | TGCAGTGCTAGAGACAGGGCTATCTATGGCTACACCTTC
. | . | 14 | TRBJ2-2 | TRBV20-1 | CSARDNQGHGELFF | TGCAGTGCTAGAGATAACCAGGGGCACGGGGAGCTGTTTTTT
. | . | 15 | TRBJ2-2 | TRBV12-3/TRBV12-4 | CASRDRTKNTGELFF | TGTGCCAGCAGGGACCGGACCAAGAACACCGGGGAGCTGTTTTTT
. | . | 12 | TRBJ1-1 | TRBV15 | CATSRGGPEAFF | TGTGCCACCAGTCGAGGGGGGCCTGAAGCTTTCTTT
once | . | 14 | TRBJ1-2 | TRBV13 | CASSLRGRVYGYTF | TGTGCCAGCAGCTTAAGGGGTAGGGTCTATGGCTACACCTTC
. | . | 12 | TRBJ2-7 | TRBV12-3/TRBV12-4 | CASRGAGYEQYF | TGTGCCAGCAGGGGCGCAGGGTACGAGCAGTACTTC
. | . | 13 | TRBJ2-7 | TRBV29-1 | CSVGTGRTYEQYF | TGCAGCGTCGGAACGGGACGGACCTACGAGCAGTACTTC
. | TRBD1 | 12 | TRBJ2-7 | TRBV29-1 | CSVAGTGYEQYF | TGCAGCGTTGCCGGGACAGGGTACGAGCAGTACTTC
. | . | 14 | TRBJ1-2 | TRBV15 | CATSRVSGDYGYTF | TGTGCCACCAGCAGAGTTTCGGGGGACTATGGCTACACCTTC
. | . | 14 | TRBJ2-5 | TRBV6-5 | CATPQGQKGETQYF | TGTGCCACCCCCCAGGGACAAAAGGGAGAGACCCAGTACTTC
. | TRBD2 | 15 | TRBJ2-5 | TRBV7-6 | CASSSTSGRQETQYF | TGTGCCAGCAGCTCGACTAGCGGGAGACAAGAGACCCAGTACTTC
. | . | 14 | TRBJ1-4 | TRBV28 | CASSPDGLGEKLFF | TGTGCCAGCAGTCCCGACGGTCTTGGCGAAAAACTGTTTTTT
. | . | 16 | TRBJ2-1 | TRBV4-3 | CASSQDHHGLNNEQFF | TGCGCCAGCAGCCAAGATCATCATGGGCTAAACAATGAGCAGTTCTTC
. | TRBD1 | 14 | TRBJ2-7 | TRBV27 | CASSPDRVSYEQYF | TGTGCCAGCAGTCCTGACAGGGTCTCCTACGAGCAGTACTTC
. | TRBD2 | 15 | TRBJ2-7 | TRBV7-9 | CASSTLAGGSYEQYF | TGTGCCAGCAGCACCCTAGCGGGAGGTAGCTACGAGCAGTACTTC
. | TRBD1 | 14 | TRBJ1-2 | TRBV29-1 | CSVPSWTGGYGYTF | TGCAGCGTCCCATCCTGGACAGGGGGCTATGGCTACACCTTC
. | . | 14 | TRBJ2-7 | TRBV7-9 | CASSSDYRAYEQYF | TGTGCCAGCAGCTCCGACTACAGGGCCTACGAGCAGTACTTC
. | . | 17 | TRBJ1-5 | TRBV4-2 | CASSQEEGRLSNQPQHF | TGTGCCAGCAGCCAAGAAGAAGGAAGGCTCAGCAATCAGCCCCAGCATTTT
. | . | 13 | TRBJ2-7 | TRBV25-1 | CASSEYGSYEQYF | TGTGCCAGCAGTGAATATGGGTCCTACGAGCAGTACTTC
once | TRBD1 | 15 | TRBJ2-7 | TRBV5-1 | CASSLRTGQHYEQYF | TGCGCCAGCAGCTTGAGGACGGGACAGCACTACGAGCAGTACTTC
. | TRBD2 | 19 | TRBJ2-3 | TRBV13 | CASSPGGAGGLRGTDTQYF | TGTGCCAGCAGCCCGGGGGGAGCGGGAGGGCTACGAGGCACAGATACGCAGTATTTT
. | . | 13 | TRBJ1-2 | TRBV6-5 | CASSYSPNYGYTF | TGTGCCAGCAGTTACTCCCCTAACTATGGCTACACCTTC
few | TRBD1 | 15 | TRBJ1-1 | TRBV13 | CASSSRQGGDTEAFF | TGTGCCAGCAGCTCAAGACAGGGTGGGGACACTGAAGCTTTCTTT
. | TRBD2 | 15 | TRBJ2-7 | TRBV20-1 | CSAREAGGPFYEQYF | TGCAGTGCTAGAGAGGCGGGAGGGCCATTCTACGAGCAGTACTTC
. | . | 13 | TRBJ2-7 | TRBV28 | CASSSLEHYEQYF | TGTGCCAGCAGTTCCCTCGAGCACTACGAGCAGTACTTC
. | . | 15 | TRBJ2-3 | TRBV27 | CASSLSSDFTDTQYF | TGTGCCAGCAGTTTAAGTAGCGACTTCACAGATACGCAGTATTTT
. | . | 16 | TRBJ1-5 | TRBV28 | CASSLIRAGGNQPQHF | TGTGCCAGCAGTCTGATCAGGGCCGGGGGCAATCAGCCCCAGCATTTT
. | . | 14 | TRBJ2-1 | TRBV20-1 | CSAREQNIYNEQFF | TGCAGTGCTAGAGAACAGAACATTTACAATGAGCAGTTCTTC
. | . | 12 | TRBJ1-3 | TRBV25-1 | CASSPSGNTIYF | TGTGCCAGCAGTCCCTCTGGAAACACCATATATTTT
few | . | 11 | TRBJ2-7 | TRBV28 | CASSFRYEQYF | TGTGCCAGCAGTTTCCGGTACGAGCAGTACTTC
. | . | 13 | TRBJ2-7 | TRBV27 | CASRTIDHYEQYF | TGTGCCAGCAGGACGATAGACCACTACGAGCAGTACTTC
. | . | 14 | TRBJ2-1 | TRBV2 | CASSEAVFDSEQFF | TGTGCCAGCAGTGAAGCAGTATTTGATAGTGAGCAGTTCTTC
. | TRBD2 | 17 | TRBJ2-7 | TRBV29-1 | CSVDGLAGVSYSYEQYF | TGCAGCGTCGACGGACTAGCGGGCGTTTCTTACTCCTACGAGCAGTACTTC
. | . | 11 | TRBJ2-1 | TRBV2 | CASKRLHEQFF | TGTGCCAGCAAAAGGTTGCATGAGCAGTTCTTC
. | . | 14 | TRBJ1-4 | TRBV27 | CASSRPGTNEKLFF | TGTGCCAGCAGTCGTCCAGGAACTAATGAAAAACTGTTTTTT
once | . | 14 | TRBJ1-5 | TRBV15 | CATSGRQVSQPQHF | TGTGCCACCAGCGGACGACAGGTGTCGCAGCCCCAGCATTTT
. | . | 13 | TRBJ1-1 | TRBV28 | CASTNSVNTEAFF | TGTGCCAGCACCAATTCCGTCAACACTGAAGCTTTCTTT
. | . | 15 | TRBJ2-1 | TRBV19 | CASSMLSDSGNEQFF | TGTGCCAGTAGTATGCTCTCGGACAGCGGCAATGAGCAGTTCTTC
. | . | 15 | TRBJ2-1 | TRBV7-9 | CASSSLATEGEEQFF | TGTGCCAGCAGCTCACTAGCGACCGAGGGGGAAGAGCAGTTCTTC
. | . | 14 | TRBJ1-2 | TRBV18 | CASSPPDGNYGYTF | TGTGCCAGCTCACCACCGGACGGGAACTATGGCTACACCTTC